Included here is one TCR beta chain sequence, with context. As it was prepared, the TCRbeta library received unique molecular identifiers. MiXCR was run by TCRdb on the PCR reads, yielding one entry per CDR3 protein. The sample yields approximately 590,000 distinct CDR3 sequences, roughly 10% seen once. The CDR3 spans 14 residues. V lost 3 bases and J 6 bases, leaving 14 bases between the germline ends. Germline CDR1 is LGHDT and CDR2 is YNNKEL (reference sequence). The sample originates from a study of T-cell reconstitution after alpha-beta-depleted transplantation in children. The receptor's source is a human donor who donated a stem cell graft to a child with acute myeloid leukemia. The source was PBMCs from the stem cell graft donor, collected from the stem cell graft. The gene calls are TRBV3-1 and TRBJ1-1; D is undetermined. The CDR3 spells CASSHPKSVAEAFF. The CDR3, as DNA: TGTGCCAGCAGCCATCCTAAATCTGTGGCTGAAGCTTTCTTT.